This T cell receptor beta chain was recovered during a study of cytomegalovirus exposure and HLA in healthy donors. A word on this clone: What it binds is unknown.

Germline values: CDR1 SNHLY, CDR2 FYNNEI. The junction had 5 bases not matched to a gene; V was cut back by 7 bases and J by 4 bases. The CDR3 totals 16 residues. The study ran its PCR with 60 Vbeta and 13 Jbeta primers. Libraries were prepared by immunoSEQ multiplex PCR; TCRdb keeps only in-frame clonotypes and omits some of them. The table lists some 110,000 clones, roughly 80% of them singletons, with about a fifth in the top ten. Study-wide results and caveats: TCR beta sequences reportedly predicted most subjects' HLA-A and HLA-B alleles accurately. The records held CMV serostatus as the only immune exposure information. Sequencing likely caused a cluster of highly shared sequence variants.

V usage is TRBV2 and J usage is TRBJ2-1; 15 nucleotides align to TRBD2. Material: PBMCs. The TCR was taken from a man younger than 40 in good health and CMV-seropositive. CDR3 in amino acids: CASKGTSGGLYNEQFF. The CDR3 nucleotides read TGTGCCAGCAAAGGGACTAGCGGGGGGTTATACAATGAGCAGTTCTTC.